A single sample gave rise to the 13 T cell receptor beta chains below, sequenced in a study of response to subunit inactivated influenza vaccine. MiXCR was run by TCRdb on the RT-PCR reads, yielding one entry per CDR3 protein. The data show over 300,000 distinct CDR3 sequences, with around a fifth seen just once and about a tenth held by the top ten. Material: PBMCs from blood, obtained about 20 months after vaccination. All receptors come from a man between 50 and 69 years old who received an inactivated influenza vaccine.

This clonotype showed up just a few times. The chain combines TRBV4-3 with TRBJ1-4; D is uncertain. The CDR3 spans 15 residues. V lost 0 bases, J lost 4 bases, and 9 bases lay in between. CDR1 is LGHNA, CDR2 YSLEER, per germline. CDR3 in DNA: TGCGCCAGCAGCCAAGATATGGGGATTAATGAAAAACTGTTTTTT. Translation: CASSQDMGINEKLFF.

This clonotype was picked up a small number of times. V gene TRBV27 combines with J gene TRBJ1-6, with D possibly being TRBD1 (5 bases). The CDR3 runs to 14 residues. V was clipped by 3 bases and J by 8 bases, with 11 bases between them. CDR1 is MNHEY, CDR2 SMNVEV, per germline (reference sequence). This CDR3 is CASSFRDLYSPLHF. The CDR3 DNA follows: TGTGCCAGCAGTTTCCGGGACCTCTATTCACCCCTCCACTTT.

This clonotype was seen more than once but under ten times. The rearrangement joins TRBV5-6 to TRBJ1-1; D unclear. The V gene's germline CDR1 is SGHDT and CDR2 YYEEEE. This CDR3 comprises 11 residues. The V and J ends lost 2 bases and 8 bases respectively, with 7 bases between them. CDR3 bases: TGTGCCAGCAGCTTTCGTCTAGAAGCTTTCTTT. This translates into CASSFRLEAFF.

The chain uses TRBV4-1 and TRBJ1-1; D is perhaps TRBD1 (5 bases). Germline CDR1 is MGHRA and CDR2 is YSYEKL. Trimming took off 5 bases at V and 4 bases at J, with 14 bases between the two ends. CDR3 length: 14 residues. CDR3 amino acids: CASSAQTGVTEAFF. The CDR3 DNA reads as TGCGCCAGCAGCGCCCAAACGGGGGTCACTGAAGCTTTCTTT.

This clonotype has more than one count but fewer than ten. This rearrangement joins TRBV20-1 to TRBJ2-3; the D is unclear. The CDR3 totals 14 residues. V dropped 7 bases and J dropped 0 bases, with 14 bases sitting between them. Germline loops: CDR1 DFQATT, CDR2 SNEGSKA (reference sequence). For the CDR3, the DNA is TGCAGTGAAAATGTTCCAGTCAGCACAGATACGCAGTATTTT. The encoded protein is CSENVPVSTDTQYF.

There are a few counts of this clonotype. DNA of the CDR3: TGTGCCAGCAGCTTGGGGACAGGCGGCCACATCTCTGGAAACACCATATATTTT. It is translated as CASSLGTGGHISGNTIYF. The rearrangement joins TRBV5-6 to TRBJ1-3; TRBD1 aligns across 7 bases. CDR1 is SGHDT and CDR2 is YYEEEE in the germline V gene. CDR3 length: 18 amino acids. V dropped 0 bases and J dropped 0; count of bases not matched to a gene: 9.

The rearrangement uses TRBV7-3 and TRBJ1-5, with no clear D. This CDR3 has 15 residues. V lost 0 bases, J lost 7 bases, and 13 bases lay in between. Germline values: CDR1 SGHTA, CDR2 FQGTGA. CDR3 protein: CASSLTGPYGQPQHF. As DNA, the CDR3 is TGTGCCAGCAGCTTAACCGGCCCTTACGGGCAGCCCCAGCATTTT.

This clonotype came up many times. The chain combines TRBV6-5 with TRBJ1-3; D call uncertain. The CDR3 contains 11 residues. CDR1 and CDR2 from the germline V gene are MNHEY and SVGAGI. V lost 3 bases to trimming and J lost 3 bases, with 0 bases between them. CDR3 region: CASSYGNTIYF. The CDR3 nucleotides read TGTGCCAGCAGTTATGGAAACACCATATATTTT.

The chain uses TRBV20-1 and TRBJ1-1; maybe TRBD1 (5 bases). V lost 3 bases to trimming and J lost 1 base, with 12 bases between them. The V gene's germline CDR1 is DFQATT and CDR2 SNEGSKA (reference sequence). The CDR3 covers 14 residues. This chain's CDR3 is CSASRQGSNTEAFF. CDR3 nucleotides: TGCAGTGCTAGTCGGCAGGGTTCGAACACTGAAGCTTTCTTT.

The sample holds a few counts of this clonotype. This chain's CDR3 is CAISEGIQETQYF. The DNA for the CDR3 is TGTGCCATCAGTGAAGGCATCCAAGAGACCCAGTACTTC. The V call is TRBV10-3, the J call TRBJ2-5, with unresolved D. The germline gives CDR1 ENHRY, CDR2 SYGVKD. V was cut by 3 bases and J by 1 base, with 6 bases left in between. This CDR3 has 13 amino acids.

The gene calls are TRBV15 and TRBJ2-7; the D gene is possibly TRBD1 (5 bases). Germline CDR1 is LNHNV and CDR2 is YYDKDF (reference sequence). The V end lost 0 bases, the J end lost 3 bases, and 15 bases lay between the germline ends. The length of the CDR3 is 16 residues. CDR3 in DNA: TGTGCCACCAGCAGAGATGGGCCAAGGGGAATCTACGAGCAGTACTTC. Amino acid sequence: CATSRDGPRGIYEQYF.

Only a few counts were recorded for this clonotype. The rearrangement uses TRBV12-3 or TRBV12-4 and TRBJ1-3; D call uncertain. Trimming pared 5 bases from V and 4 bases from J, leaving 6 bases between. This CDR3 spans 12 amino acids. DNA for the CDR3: TGTGCCAGCAGTCCTCAGGGAAACACCATATATTTT. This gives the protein CASSPQGNTIYF.

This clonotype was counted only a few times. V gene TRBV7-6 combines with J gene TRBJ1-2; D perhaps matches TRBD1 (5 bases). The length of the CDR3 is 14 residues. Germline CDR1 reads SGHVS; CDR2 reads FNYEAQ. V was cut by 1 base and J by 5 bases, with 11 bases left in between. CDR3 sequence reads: CASSLGGGTYGYTF. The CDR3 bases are TGTGCCAGCAGCTTAGGGGGAGGGACGTATGGCTACACCTTC.